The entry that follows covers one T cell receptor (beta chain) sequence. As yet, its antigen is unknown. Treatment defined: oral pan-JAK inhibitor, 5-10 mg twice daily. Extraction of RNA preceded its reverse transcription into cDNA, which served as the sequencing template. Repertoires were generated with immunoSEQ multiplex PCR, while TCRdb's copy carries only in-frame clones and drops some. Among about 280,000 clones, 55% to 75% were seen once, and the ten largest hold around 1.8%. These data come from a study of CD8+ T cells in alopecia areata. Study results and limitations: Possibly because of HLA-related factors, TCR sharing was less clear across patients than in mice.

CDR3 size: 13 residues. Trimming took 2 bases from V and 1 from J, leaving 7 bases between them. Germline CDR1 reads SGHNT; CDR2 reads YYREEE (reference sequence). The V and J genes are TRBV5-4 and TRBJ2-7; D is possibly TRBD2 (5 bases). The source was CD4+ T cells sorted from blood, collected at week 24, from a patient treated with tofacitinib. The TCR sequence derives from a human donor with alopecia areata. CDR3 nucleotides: TGTGCCAGCAGCTTCCGGGGTTCCTACGAGCAGTACTTC. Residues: CASSFRGSYEQYF.